This TCR beta chain emerged from a study of OX40 agonist ivuxolimab in advanced cancers. With regard to the full study: Ivuxolimab was an agonistic, fully human IgG2 monoclonal antibody directed against OX40 (CD134), a costimulatory receptor. Intravenous ivuxolimab was administered to patients every 2 weeks at six dose levels: 0.01, 0.1, 0.3, 1.5, 3 and 10 mg/kg. Of the approximately 50 dose-escalation patients, hepatocellular carcinoma was present in about 20, melanoma in about 15, renal cell carcinoma in 9 and head and neck cancer in 9. A male proportion of almost 85% and a mean age of approximately 58 years, ranging from about 20 to 85, were recorded for the dose-escalation cohort. Prior anti-PD-1, anti-PD-L1 or anti-CTLA-4 therapy was permitted, and checkpoint inhibitors had been received by more than 35% of dose-escalation patients. Partial responses were achieved by three dose-escalation patients, of whom one had hepatocellular carcinoma and two had cutaneous melanoma. Peripheral TCRbeta sequencing aimed to test whether ivuxolimab altered TCR sequence diversity and caused clonal T-cell expansion. The monotherapy dose-escalation portion (N of about 57 patients) of the phase I ivuxolimab trial is reported in the paper. Overall study outcomes, separate from this receptor: In the 0.1-3.0 mg/kg groups, partial responders were among the patients with the lowest normalized peripheral clonal expansion, particularly in CD8+ T cells. Clonal expansion of both CD4+ and CD8+ blood T cells was observed from baseline to week 6 at doses 0.1 to 3.0 mg/kg. Low levels of normalized T-cell clonal expansion were also seen in some nonresponding patients. After ivuxolimab, CD8+ T cells had more expanded clones than CD4+ T cells on average. The antigen specificity of the clonally expanded peripheral T cells was not determined.

For sequencing of the TCRbeta CDR3 region, genomic DNA was extracted from the sorted cells. TCRbeta CDR3 regions were sequenced using the immunoSEQ Assay. Entries here come from immuneACCESS through TCRdb and include only in-frame sequences with V and J called. Some clones fail to appear in such tables; in the studies checked, an unresolved V gene covers under half of the shortfall, and the cause of the remainder is unknown. Counted in this sample were roughly 69,000 clones; around 86% of them appeared once. The ten top clones hold about 4.1% of the sample. The trial excluded patients who had a history of autoimmune disease or were on systemic immunosuppression. In every dose cohort, peripheral blood was drawn for TCR sequencing at baseline, cycle 4 day 1, and cycle 7 day 1. Samples came from an open-label, multicenter, first-in-human phase I dose-escalation trial of ivuxolimab. The trial enrolled adults with locally advanced or metastatic head and neck squamous cell, hepatocellular, melanoma or renal cell carcinoma. CD4+ and CD8+ T cells were sorted separately from peripheral blood before TCR sequencing.

The germline V gene encodes CDR1 SGHAT and CDR2 FQNNGV. The trim is 5 bases for V and 4 bases for J, with a gap of 17 bases between the germline ends. Counted from cysteine to phenylalanine, this CDR3 has 16 amino acids. CDR3 DNA only is kept here, 48 bases in frame from base 1. With respect to this clone: Its cognate antigen has yet to be identified. No base qualities exist here, and no much larger clone lies one base off it.

The sequence came from an adult with an advanced solid tumor such as melanoma, head and neck, liver or kidney cancer. Specimen: CD4+ or CD8+ T cells sorted from blood, collected in a trial of the OX40 agonist ivuxolimab. Recombination linked TRBV11-2 to TRBJ1-4, with the D gene not clear enough to name. The CDR3 corresponds to CASSEKVWASNEKLFF. The base sequence is TGTGCCAGCAGCGAGAAGGTGTGGGCTAGTAATGAAAAACTGTTTTTT.